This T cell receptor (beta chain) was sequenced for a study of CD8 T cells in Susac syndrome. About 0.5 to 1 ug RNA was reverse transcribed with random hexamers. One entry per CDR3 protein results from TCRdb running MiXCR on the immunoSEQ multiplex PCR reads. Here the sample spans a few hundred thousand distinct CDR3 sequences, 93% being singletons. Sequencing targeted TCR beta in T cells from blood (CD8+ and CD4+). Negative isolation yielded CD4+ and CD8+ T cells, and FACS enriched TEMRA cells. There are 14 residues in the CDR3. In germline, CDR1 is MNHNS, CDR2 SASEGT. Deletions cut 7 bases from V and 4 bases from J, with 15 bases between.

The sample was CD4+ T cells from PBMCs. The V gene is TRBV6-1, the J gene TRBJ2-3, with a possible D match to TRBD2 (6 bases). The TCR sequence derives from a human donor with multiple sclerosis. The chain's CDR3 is CASIPGVVPDTQYF. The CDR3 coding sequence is TGTGCCAGCATTCCGGGGGTTGTCCCAGATACGCAGTATTTT.